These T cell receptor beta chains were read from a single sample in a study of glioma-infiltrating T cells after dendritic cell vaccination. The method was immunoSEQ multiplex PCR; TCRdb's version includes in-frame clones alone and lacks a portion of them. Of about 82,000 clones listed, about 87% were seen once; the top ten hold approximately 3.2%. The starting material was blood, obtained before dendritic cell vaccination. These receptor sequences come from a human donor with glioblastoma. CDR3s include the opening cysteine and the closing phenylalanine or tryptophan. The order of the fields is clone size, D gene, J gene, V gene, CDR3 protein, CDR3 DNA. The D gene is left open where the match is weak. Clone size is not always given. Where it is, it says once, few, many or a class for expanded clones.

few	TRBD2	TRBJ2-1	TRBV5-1	CASSFTSLAGGYNEQFF	TGCGCCAGCAGCTTTACTTCATTAGCGGGGGGGTACAATGAGCAGTTCTTC
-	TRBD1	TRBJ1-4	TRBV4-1	CASSPQEAGGEKLFF	TGCGCCAGCAGTCCGCAAGAGGCAGGGGGCGAAAAACTGTTTTTT
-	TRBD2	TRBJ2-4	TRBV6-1	CASSGRTSGSYIQYF	TGTGCCAGCAGTGGAAGGACTAGCGGGAGTTACATTCAGTACTTC
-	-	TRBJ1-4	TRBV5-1	CASSTDGTTNEKLFF	TGCGCCAGCAGCACGGACGGGACAACTAATGAAAAACTGTTTTTT
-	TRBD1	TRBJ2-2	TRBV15	CATSRVGQGITGELFF	TGTGCCACCAGCAGGGTCGGACAGGGGATCACCGGGGAGCTGTTTTTT
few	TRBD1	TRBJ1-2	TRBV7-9	CASSSRGDRGGVDYGYTF	TGTGCCAGCAGCTCTAGGGGAGACAGGGGAGGTGTGGACTATGGCTACACCTTC
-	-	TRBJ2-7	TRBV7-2	CASSLVEGDGEQYF	TGTGCCAGCAGCTTAGTAGAGGGGGATGGCGAGCAGTACTTC
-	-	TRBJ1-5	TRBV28	CASGPVDQPQHF	TGTGCCAGCGGGCCCGTAGATCAGCCCCAGCATTTT
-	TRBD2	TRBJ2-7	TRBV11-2	CASSSRTSAPRSEQYF	TGTGCCAGCAGCTCCCGGACTAGCGCACCCCGCTCCGAGCAGTACTTC
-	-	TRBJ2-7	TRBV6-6	CASSGQGYEQYF	TGTGCCAGCAGTGGACAAGGCTACGAGCAGTACTTC
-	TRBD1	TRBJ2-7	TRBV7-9	CASGLSGQGAQEQYF	TGTGCCAGCGGTCTCTCGGGACAGGGGGCCCAGGAGCAGTACTTC
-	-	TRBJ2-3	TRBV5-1	CASSLDSSKDTQYF	TGCGCCAGCAGCTTGGATTCTAGTAAGGATACGCAGTATTTT
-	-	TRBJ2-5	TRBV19	CASSNGGARMETQYF	TGTGCCAGTAGTAACGGTGGGGCAAGGATGGAGACCCAGTACTTC
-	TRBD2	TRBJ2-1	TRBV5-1	CASRRVAGGWDNEQFF	TGCGCCAGCCGGAGGGTAGCGGGGGGGTGGGACAATGAGCAGTTCTTC
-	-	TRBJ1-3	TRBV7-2	CASSLVQSSQGNTIYF	TGTGCCAGCAGCCTCGTCCAGTCTTCCCAGGGAAACACCATATATTTT
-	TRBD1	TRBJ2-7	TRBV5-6	CASSGRTGGYEQYF	TGTGCCAGCAGCGGTCGGACAGGGGGCTACGAGCAGTACTTC
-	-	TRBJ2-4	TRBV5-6	CASSSEQVISLAKNIQYF	TGTGCCAGCAGCTCAGAACAGGTGATCTCGCTAGCCAAAAACATTCAGTACTTC
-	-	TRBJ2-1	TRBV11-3	CASSSRVWENEQFF	TGTGCCAGCAGCTCCCGAGTTTGGGAGAATGAGCAGTTCTTC
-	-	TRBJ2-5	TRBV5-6	CASSSRVRETQYF	TGTGCCAGCAGCTCCAGGGTGAGGGAGACCCAGTACTTC
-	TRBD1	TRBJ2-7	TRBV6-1	CASRTGASSYEQYF	TGTGCCAGCAGGACAGGGGCTTCCTCCTACGAGCAGTACTTC
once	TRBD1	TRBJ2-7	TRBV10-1	CASSEGDRGHEQYF	TGCGCCAGCAGTGAGGGAGACAGGGGCCACGAGCAGTACTTC
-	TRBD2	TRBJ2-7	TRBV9	CASSVGSGSSYEQYF	TGTGCCAGCAGCGTAGGAAGCGGGAGCTCCTACGAGCAGTACTTC
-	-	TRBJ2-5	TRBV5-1	CASSKEALTETQYF	TGCGCCAGCAGCAAGGAGGCACTTACGGAGACCCAGTACTTC
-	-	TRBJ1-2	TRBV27	CASKFNQGYGYTF	TGTGCCAGCAAATTTAATCAGGGCTATGGCTACACCTTC
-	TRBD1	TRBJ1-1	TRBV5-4	CASSRTGGLNTEAFF	TGTGCCAGCAGCCGGACAGGGGGCTTGAACACTGAAGCTTTCTTT
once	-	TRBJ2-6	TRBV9	CASSVVALGGAEFSGANVLTF	TGTGCCAGCAGCGTAGTGGCCTTGGGGGGGGCTGAATTTTCTGGGGCCAACGTCCTGACTTTC
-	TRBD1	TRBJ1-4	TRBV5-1	CASSVQGYGNEKLFF	TGCGCCAGCAGCGTACAGGGGTACGGTAATGAAAAACTGTTTTTT
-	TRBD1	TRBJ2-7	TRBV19	CASSPRQGTYEQYF	TGTGCCAGTAGTCCAAGACAGGGGACCTACGAGCAGTACTTC
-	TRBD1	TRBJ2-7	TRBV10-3	CAIGQAYEQYF	TGTGCCATCGGACAGGCATACGAGCAGTACTTC
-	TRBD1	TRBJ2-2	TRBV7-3	CASSLQGAGELFF	TGTGCCAGCAGCTTACAGGGGGCCGGGGAGCTGTTTTTT
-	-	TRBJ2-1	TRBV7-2	CASSSTRTSSYNEQFF	TGTGCCAGCAGCTCAACTAGGACGAGCTCCTACAATGAGCAGTTCTTC
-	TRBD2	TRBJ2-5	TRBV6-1	CASSEARLAGSRGETQYF	TGTGCCAGCAGTGAAGCGCGACTAGCGGGGAGCAGAGGAGAGACCCAGTACTTC
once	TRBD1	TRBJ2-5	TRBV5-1	CASSNGQGSETQYF	TGCGCCAGCAGCAACGGACAGGGGTCAGAGACCCAGTACTTC
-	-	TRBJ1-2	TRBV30	CAWSTRDYGYTF	TGTGCCTGGAGTACACGGGACTATGGCTACACCTTC
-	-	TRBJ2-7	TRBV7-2	CASSLVRSYEQYF	TGTGCCAGCAGCTTAGTCAGGTCCTACGAGCAGTACTTC
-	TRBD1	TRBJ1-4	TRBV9	CASSAGTATNEKLFF	TGTGCCAGCAGCGCCGGGACAGCAACTAATGAAAAACTGTTTTTT
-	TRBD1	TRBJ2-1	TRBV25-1	CASSTGASYNEQFF	TGTGCCAGCAGTACAGGGGCCTCCTACAATGAGCAGTTCTTC
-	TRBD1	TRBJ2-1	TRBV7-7	CASSSGTGGNEQFF	TGTGCTAGCAGTTCCGGGACAGGGGGCAATGAGCAGTTCTTC
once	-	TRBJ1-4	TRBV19	CASSIFGNEKLFF	TGTGCCAGTAGTATATTCGGTAATGAAAAACTGTTTTTT
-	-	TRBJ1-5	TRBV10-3	CATQGRNQPQHF	TGTGCCACACAGGGTCGCAATCAGCCCCAGCATTTT
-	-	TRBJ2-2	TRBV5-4	CASSFMSSGELFF	TGTGCCAGCAGCTTCATGTCGAGCGGGGAGCTGTTTTTT
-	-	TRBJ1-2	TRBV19	CASTFLPPYTF	TGTGCCAGTACCTTCCTCCCCCCCTACACCTTC
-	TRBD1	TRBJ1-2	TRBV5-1	CASSSQGEHGYTF	TGCGCCAGCAGCTCACAGGGGGAGCATGGCTACACCTTC
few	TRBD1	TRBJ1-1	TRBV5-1	CASSPGDRGLMNTEAFF	TGCGCCAGCAGCCCCGGGGACAGGGGTTTAATGAACACTGAAGCTTTCTTT
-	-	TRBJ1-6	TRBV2	CASSEAGGMNSPLHF	TGTGCCAGCAGTGAAGCGGGGGGAATGAATTCCCCCCTCCACTTT
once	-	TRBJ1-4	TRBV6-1	CASSEAYTGWEKLFF	TGTGCCAGCAGTGAAGCCTACACAGGGTGGGAAAAACTGTTTTTT
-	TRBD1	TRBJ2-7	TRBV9	CATGTGVGEQYF	TGTGCCACGGGGACAGGCGTGGGGGAGCAGTACTTC
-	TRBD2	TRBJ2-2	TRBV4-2	CASSQGFGGGAGELFF	TGTGCCAGCAGCCAAGGTTTCGGCGGGGGGGCCGGGGAGCTGTTTTTT
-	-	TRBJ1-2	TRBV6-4	CASSSKGGNDRNYGYTF	TGTGCCAGCTCTTCGAAGGGGGGGAACGACCGGAACTATGGCTACACCTTC
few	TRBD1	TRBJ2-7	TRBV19	CASSARQGSGYEQYF	TGTGCCAGTAGTGCCCGACAGGGTAGTGGCTACGAGCAGTACTTC
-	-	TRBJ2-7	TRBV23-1	CASKDRQGNHEQYF	TGCGCCAGCAAAGATCGGCAGGGAAACCACGAGCAGTACTTC
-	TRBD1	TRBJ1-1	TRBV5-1	CASSLTGQTEAFF	TGCGCCAGCAGCTTGACGGGACAGACTGAAGCTTTCTTT
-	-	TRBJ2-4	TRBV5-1	CASRAGRRDIQYF	TGCGCCAGCAGGGCTGGGAGGAGGGACATTCAGTACTTC
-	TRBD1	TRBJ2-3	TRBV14	CASSPNQGVTQYF	TGTGCCAGCAGCCCAAACCAGGGGGTTACGCAGTATTTT
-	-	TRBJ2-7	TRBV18	CASSSDRYSYEQYF	TGTGCCAGCTCATCCGACAGGTACTCCTACGAGCAGTACTTC
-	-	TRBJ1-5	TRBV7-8	CASSLRTDAREGTQHF	TGTGCCAGCAGCTTAAGGACAGATGCGAGAGAGGGGACCCAGCATTTT